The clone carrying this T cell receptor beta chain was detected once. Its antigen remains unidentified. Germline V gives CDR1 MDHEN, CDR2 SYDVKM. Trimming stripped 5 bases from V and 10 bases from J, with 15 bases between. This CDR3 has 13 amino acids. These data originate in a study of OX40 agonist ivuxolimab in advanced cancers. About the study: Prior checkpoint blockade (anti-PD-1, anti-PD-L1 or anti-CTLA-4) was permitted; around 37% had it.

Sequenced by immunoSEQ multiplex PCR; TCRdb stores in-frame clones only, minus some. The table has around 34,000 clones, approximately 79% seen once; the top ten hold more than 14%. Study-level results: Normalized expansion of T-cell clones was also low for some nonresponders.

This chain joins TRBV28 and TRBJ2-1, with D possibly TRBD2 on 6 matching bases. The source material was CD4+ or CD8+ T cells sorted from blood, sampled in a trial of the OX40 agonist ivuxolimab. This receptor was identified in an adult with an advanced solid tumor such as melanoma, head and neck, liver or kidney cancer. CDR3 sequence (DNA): TGTGCCAGCAGTCCCCATCACCGGGGGGAGCAGTTCTTC. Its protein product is CASSPHHRGEQFF. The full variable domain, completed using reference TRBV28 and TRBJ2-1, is DVKVTQSSRYLVKRTGEKVFLECVQDMDHENMFWYRQDPGLGLRLIYFSYDVKMKEKGDIPEGYSVSREKKERFSLILESASTNQTSMYLCASSPHHRGEQFFGPGTRLTVL.